This T cell receptor beta chain was sequenced in a study of graft-versus-host responses after intestinal transplantation. Study-level background: Transplants were multivisceral, liver-intestinal, or isolated intestinal. Whole-study results and caveats: Allografts carried high graft-versus-host to host-versus-graft clonal ratios in patients having graft-donor T cell macrochimerism. Investigators detected GvH clones in recipient marrow, with some emerging earlier in ileum or blood.

This CDR3 has 13 amino acids. The germline CDR1 and CDR2 sequences are SSHAT and FNYEAQ (reference sequence). Clones were sequenced by immunoSEQ multiplex PCR, and TCRdb holds only the in-frame ones, with some missing. The data contain around 69,000 clones, nearly 90% of them seen just once; the ten biggest clones take up roughly 3.9%. As to this clone: Its antigen is not known. At one of its ends the junction is not consistent with the germline gene, which may arise from a read error. Other DNA sequences of this sample code for an identical CDR3.

The origin of this receptor is a human donor who was the organ donor for an intestinal transplant. The sample was unstimulated CD8+ T cells sorted from spleen or lymph node cells, taken before transplant. V is TRBV7-7 and J is TRBJ1-1; D possibly corresponds to TRBD1 (5 bases). CDR3 residues: CASSLSSGTEAFF. CDR3 DNA sequence: TGTGCTAGCAGCTTAAGCTCAGGGACTGAAGCTTTCTTT.